The 23 T cell receptor beta chains presented below share a single source sample, sequenced in a study of early T cells in non-severe SARS-CoV-2 infection. TCRdb analysed the 5' RACE reads with MiXCR anew, one entry per CDR3 protein. In the table there are tens of thousands of distinct CDR3 sequences, about 5.2% of which are singletons. Sample: whole blood, taken at baseline. The receptors shown here come from an adult who was a healthcare worker with PCR-confirmed SARS-CoV-2 infection or an uninfected control (not recorded which).

The chain couples TRBV14 to TRBJ2-3; TRBD2 matches 11 bases. The CDR3 is 18 amino acids. V gave up 4 bases and J gave up 3 bases; unmatched junction bases: 12. Germline lookup yields CDR1 SGHDN and CDR2 FVKESK. The DNA for the CDR3 is TGTGCCAGCAGCCGTAGATCTACTAGCGGGGGAGGGACAGATACGCAGTATTTT. Its protein is CASSRRSTSGGGTDTQYF.

This clonotype appeared many times. The V and J genes are TRBV5-5 and TRBJ2-1; no reliable D call. Germline V gives CDR1 SGHKS, CDR2 YYEKEE (reference sequence). The CDR3 length is 13 residues. V shed 0 bases and J shed 5 bases, with 6 bases lying between them. This CDR3 is CASSLATNNEQFF. The CDR3 nucleotides are TGTGCCAGCAGCTTGGCTACCAACAATGAGCAGTTCTTC.

This clonotype was recorded many times. The chain links TRBV15 to TRBJ1-1; D is unresolved. Between the trimmed V and J ends, which lost 5 bases and 3 bases, there was a span of 10 bases. This CDR3 is built from 13 residues. CDR1 is LNHNV, CDR2 YYDKDF, per germline (reference sequence). The DNA of the CDR3 is TGTGCCACCAGCCCGGGTCGGGACACTGAAGCTTTCTTT. Its translation: CATSPGRDTEAFF.

This clonotype has only a few counts. The rearrangement uses TRBV6-2 or TRBV6-3 and TRBJ2-1, with D unresolved. The length of the CDR3 is 15 residues. V gave up 4 bases and J gave up 5 bases, with 15 bases separating them. CDR1 and CDR2 from the germline V gene are MNHEY and SVGEGT. The chain's CDR3 is CASSSTPPNDNEQFF. CDR3 DNA sequence: TGTGCCAGCAGTTCAACACCGCCCAACGACAATGAGCAGTTCTTC.

In this sample, this clonotype turned up many times. The CDR3 region has the DNA TGCGCCAGCAGTGATTTGAGGGCAGGGGTTAACACTGAAGCTTTCTTT. This translates into CASSDLRAGVNTEAFF. V is TRBV4-3 and J is TRBJ1-1; tentatively, D is TRBD1 (6 bases). Germline V gene lookup returns CDR1 LGHNA and CDR2 YSLEER. V lost 6 bases and J lost 2, with 19 bases in between. The length of the CDR3 is 16 residues.

This clonotype was detected ten times or more. This chain links TRBV10-3 with TRBJ2-7; TRBD2 might be the D (6 bases). The germline V gene has CDR1 ENHRY and CDR2 SYGVKD. The ends were cut back, 11 bases at V and 6 bases at J, with 20 bases in the middle. The CDR3 totals 13 residues. This CDR3 reads CASSYGGGGEQYV. CDR3 coding DNA: TGTGCCTCCTCATACGGGGGTGGCGGCGAGCAGTACGTC.

As to this clonotype: Mismatch with germline at one junction end may stem from a read error. The chain joins TRBV28 to TRBJ1-5; D is possibly TRBD1 (6 bases). CDR3 length equals 15 residues. Germline assignment: CDR1 MDHEN and CDR2 SYDVKM. The CDR3 DNA follows: TGTGCCAGCAATTTACAGGGCTATAGCAATCAGCCCCAGCATTTT. Translated, it gives CASNLQGYSNQPQHF.

This clonotype was seen ten or more times. The chain recombines TRBV5-1 with TRBJ2-3, with TRBD2 matching over 7 bases. The CDR3 totals 14 residues. CDR1 is SGHRS and CDR2 is YFSETQ in the germline V gene. V shed 7 bases and J 3 bases; nucleotides not matched to a gene: 8. CDR3 amino acids: CASGRGFETDTQYF. CDR3 coding DNA: TGCGCCAGCGGGAGGGGCTTTGAAACAGATACGCAGTATTTT.

The sample holds many counts of this clonotype. V usage is TRBV2 and J usage is TRBJ2-7; D not certain. The V gene's germline CDR1 is SNHLY and CDR2 FYNNEI. CDR3 length: 13 amino acids. V lost 2 bases and J lost 6, with 11 bases in between. The CDR3 region has the DNA TGTGCCAGCAGTGAATATGGTTCGGGCGAGCAGTACTTC. Its translation is CASSEYGSGEQYF.

The V gene is TRBV27, the J gene TRBJ1-1; D perhaps matches TRBD1 (5 bases). With 4 bases removed from V and 4 bases from J, the gap between germline ends came to 16 bases. The germline V gene encodes CDR1 MNHEY and CDR2 SMNVEV (reference sequence). This CDR3 contains 15 residues. The CDR3 DNA follows: TGTGCCAGCAGTTCGGACCAGCTCGGGGGCACTGAAGCTTTCTTT. Translation gives CASSSDQLGGTEAFF.

In its sample, this clonotype was seen many times. The chain recombines TRBV15 with TRBJ1-5; D unclear. The germline V and J ends were trimmed by 1 base and 1 base, with 14 bases remaining between them. The germline V gene encodes CDR1 LNHNV and CDR2 YYDKDF (reference sequence). This CDR3 is built from 17 residues. The CDR3 is CATSRVRENPSNQPQHF. CDR3 bases: TGTGCCACCAGCAGAGTACGGGAGAATCCGAGCAATCAGCCCCAGCATTTT.

This clonotype was observed many times. V usage is TRBV4-1 and J usage is TRBJ2-2; D is ambiguous. Deletions cut 6 bases from V and 0 bases from J, with 5 bases between. This CDR3 comprises 13 residues. The germline CDR1 and CDR2 sequences are MGHRA and YSYEKL. The CDR3 loop is CASRGPNTGELFF. For the CDR3, the DNA is TGCGCCAGCAGGGGCCCGAACACCGGGGAGCTGTTTTTT.

This clonotype is categorized as medium-sized. The V and J genes are TRBV19 and TRBJ2-2; TRBD2 is a possible D gene (5 bases). Trimming stripped 6 bases from V and 10 bases from J, with 12 bases between. The CDR3 contains 12 residues. CDR1 LNHDA and CDR2 SQIVND come from the germline V gene (reference sequence). The CDR3 reads CASRGLGEELFF. Written as DNA, the CDR3 is TGTGCCAGTAGGGGGTTGGGAGAGGAGCTGTTTTTT. Together with reference TRBV19 and TRBJ2-2, the CDR3 gives the full variable domain: DGGITQSPKYLFRKEGQNVTLSCEQNLNHDAMYWYRQDPGQGLRLIYYSQIVNDFQKGDIAEGYSVSREKKESFPLTVTSAQKNPTAFYLCASRGLGEELFFGEGSRLTVL.

Many counts were recorded for this clonotype. V gene TRBV20-1 combines with J gene TRBJ2-5; possible D gene TRBD1, 5 bases. V lost 5 bases and J lost 3, with 16 bases in between. This CDR3 has 14 residues. Germline V gene data show CDR1 as DFQATT and CDR2 as SNEGSKA (reference sequence). DNA of the CDR3: TGCAGTGCTCCCAACCCAGGGCAGAAAGAGACCCAGTACTTC. It codes for CSAPNPGQKETQYF.

This clonotype was observed many times. The chain recombines TRBV19 with TRBJ2-1; 11 nucleotides line up with TRBD2. The CDR3 totals 15 residues. Unmatched junction bases numbered 2, after V lost 6 bases and J lost 1 base. Germline CDR1 reads LNHDA; CDR2 reads SQIVND (reference sequence). The CDR3 sequence: CASRLAGGSYNEQFF. CDR3 DNA: TGTGCCAGTAGGCTAGCGGGAGGATCCTACAATGAGCAGTTCTTC.

Worth noting for this clonotype: This sequence may be a read error, since a much larger clone differs from it by one base. V usage is TRBV27 and J usage is TRBJ2-1, with TRBD2 identical over 10 bases. Germline CDR1 reads MNHEY; CDR2 reads SMNVEV (reference sequence). The CDR3 has 12 amino acids. DNA for the CDR3: TGTGCCTCAAGCGGGAGGGCGAATGAGCGGTTCTTC. Translation: CASSGRANERFF.

This clonotype was seen repeatedly, ten times or more. This chain uses TRBV21-1 with TRBJ2-3; the table gives TRBD2 as D, unverified against the DNA. TRBV21-1 is shown as a pseudogene. The CDR3 runs 17 residues. CDR3 region: CASSKASRETSTDTQYF. CDR3 nucleotide sequence: TGTGCCAGCAGCAAAGCGTCGAGGGAGACAAGCACAGATACGCAGTATTTT.

This clonotype has at least ten counts. The chain couples TRBV7-2 to TRBJ1-3, with a tentative D call TRBD1 (5 bases). CDR1 is SGHTA and CDR2 is FQGNSA in the germline V gene. V gave up 1 base and J gave up 3 bases, with 19 bases separating them. This CDR3 comprises 18 residues. The CDR3 region is CASSLGSLWRGGGNTIYF. CDR3 bases: TGTGCCAGCAGCTTAGGCAGCCTCTGGAGGGGAGGTGGAAACACCATATATTTT. The full variable domain, in which reference TRBV7-2 and TRBJ1-3 provide the parts outside the CDR3, is GAGVSQSPSNKVTEKGKDVELRCDPISGHTALYWYRQSLGQGLEFLIYFQGNSAPDKSGLPSDRFSAERTGGSVSTLTIQRTQQEDSAVYLCASSLGSLWRGGGNTIYFGEGSWLTVV.

At least ten counts were recorded for this clonotype. The V gene is TRBV25-1, the J gene TRBJ1-6; D unclear. Germline CDR1 reads MGHDK; CDR2 reads SYGVNS. V lost 3 bases to trimming and J lost 4 bases, with 7 bases between them. The CDR3 covers 14 residues. The CDR3: CASSDQPYNSPLHF. The CDR3 DNA is TGTGCCAGCAGTGACCAGCCTTATAATTCACCCCTCCACTTT.

This clonotype was detected ten times or more. This chain joins TRBV18 and TRBJ2-1, with D perhaps matching TRBD2 (7 bases). This CDR3 contains 13 residues. V was pared by 1 base and J by 10 bases, with 11 bases between. Germline assignment: CDR1 KGHSH and CDR2 LQKENI. The CDR3 bases are TGTGCCAGCTCACCACGAGGGGGGGACGAGCAGTTCTTC. Translating it yields CASSPRGGDEQFF.

This clonotype was counted many times. This CDR3 reads CSVALGFDREETQYF. The DNA for the CDR3 is TGCAGCGTTGCGTTGGGTTTTGACCGCGAGGAGACCCAGTACTTC. The rearrangement uses TRBV29-1 and TRBJ2-5; D ambiguous. The ends were cut back, 4 bases at V and 5 bases at J, with 20 bases in the middle. The CDR3 consists of 15 residues. Germline CDR1 reads SQVTM; CDR2 reads ANQGSEA. The whole variable domain, remainder taken from reference TRBV29-1 and TRBJ2-5, is SAVISQKPSRDICQRGTSLTIQCQVDSQVTMMFWYRQQPGQSLTLIATANQGSEATYESGFVIDKFPISRPNLTFSTLTVSNMSPEDSSIYLCSVALGFDREETQYFGPGTRLLVL.

This clonotype was counted at least ten times. This chain links TRBV5-1 with TRBJ2-6, with 7 bases matching TRBD1. CDR1 is SGHRS, CDR2 YFSETQ, per germline. The CDR3 contains 16 residues. Unmatched junction bases numbered 5, after V lost 5 bases and J lost 0 bases. CDR3 coding DNA: TGCGCCAGCAGAGGACAGGCGAGCTCTGGGGCCAACGTCCTGACTTTC. It specifies CASRGQASSGANVLTF.

In this sample, this clonotype turned up many times. DNA for the CDR3: TGTGCCAGCCTAAGTATCCTCTCAGGAAGCCCTCAAGAGACCCAGTACTTC. It translates to CASLSILSGSPQETQYF. V usage is TRBV6-2 or TRBV6-3 and J usage is TRBJ2-5, with D hard to call. V was trimmed by 8 bases and J by 2 bases, leaving 24 bases between them. The CDR3 contains 17 residues. The germline gives CDR1 MNHEY, CDR2 SVGEGT.